Sequencing of this TCR beta chain was carried out in a study of blood T cell repertoires in COVID-19. Study in general: Specimens from acute and convalescent COVID-19 originated in the United States, Italy and Spain. T cells, B-cell-depleted T cells, or PBMCs supplied cDNA or gDNA.

In the authors' workflow: Estimated nucleated cell counts came from reference gene primer amplification. The assay was immunoSEQ multiplex PCR, and TCRdb's table has in-frame clones only and misses some. V, J and clone size were drawn from that table, and D and trimming were deduced from the DNA. The table has 65,000 to 75,000 clones, roughly 80% seen once. The length of the CDR3 is 11 residues. V lost 10 bases and J 1 base, leaving 7 bases between the germline ends. Germline-derived CDR1 and CDR2 are MNHEY and SMNVEV (reference sequence). The rearrangement joins TRBV27 to TRBJ1-1; no clear D gene. The sequence was obtained from a woman older than 75 with acute or convalescent COVID-19. Sample: peripheral blood. Here the CDR3 reads CATQKNTEAFF. As DNA, the CDR3 is TGTGCCACACAAAAGAACACTGAAGCTTTCTTT.